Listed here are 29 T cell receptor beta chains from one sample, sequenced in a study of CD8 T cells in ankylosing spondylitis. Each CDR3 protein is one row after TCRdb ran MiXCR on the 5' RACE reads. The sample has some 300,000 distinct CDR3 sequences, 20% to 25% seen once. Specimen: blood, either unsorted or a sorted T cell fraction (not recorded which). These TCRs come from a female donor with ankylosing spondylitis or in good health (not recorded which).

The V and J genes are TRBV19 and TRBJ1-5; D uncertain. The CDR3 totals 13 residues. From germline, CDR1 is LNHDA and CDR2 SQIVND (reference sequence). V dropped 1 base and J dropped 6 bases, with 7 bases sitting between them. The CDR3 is CASSIGKSQPQHF. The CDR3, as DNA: TGTGCCAGTAGTATAGGGAAGAGTCAGCCCCAGCATTTT.

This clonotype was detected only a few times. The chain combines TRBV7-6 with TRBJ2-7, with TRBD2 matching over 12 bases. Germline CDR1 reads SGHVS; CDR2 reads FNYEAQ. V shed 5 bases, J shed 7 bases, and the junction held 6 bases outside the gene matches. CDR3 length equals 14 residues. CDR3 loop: CASSLTSGRREQYF. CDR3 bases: TGTGCCAGCAGCCTGACTAGCGGGAGACGGGAGCAGTACTTC.

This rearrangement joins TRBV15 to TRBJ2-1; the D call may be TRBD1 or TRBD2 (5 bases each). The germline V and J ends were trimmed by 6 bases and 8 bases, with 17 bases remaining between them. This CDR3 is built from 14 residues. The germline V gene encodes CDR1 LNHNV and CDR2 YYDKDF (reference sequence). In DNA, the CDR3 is TGTGCCACCAGGGGACCCGGGAAGGGGCATGAGCAGTTCTTC. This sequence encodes CATRGPGKGHEQFF.

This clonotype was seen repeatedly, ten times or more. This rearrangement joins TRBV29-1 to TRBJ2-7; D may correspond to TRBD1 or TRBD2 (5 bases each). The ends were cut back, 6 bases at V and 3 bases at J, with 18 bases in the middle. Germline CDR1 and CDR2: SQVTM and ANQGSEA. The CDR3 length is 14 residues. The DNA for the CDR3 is TGCAGCGTGGCTAGTGGGACCAGCAGCTACGAGCAGTACTTC. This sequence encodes CSVASGTSSYEQYF.

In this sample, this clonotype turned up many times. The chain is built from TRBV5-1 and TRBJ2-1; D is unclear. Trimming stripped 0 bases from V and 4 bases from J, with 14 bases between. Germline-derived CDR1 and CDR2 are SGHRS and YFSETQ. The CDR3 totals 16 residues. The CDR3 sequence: CASSLAPALGYNEQFF. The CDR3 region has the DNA TGCGCCAGCAGCTTGGCTCCAGCCCTGGGGTACAATGAGCAGTTCTTC. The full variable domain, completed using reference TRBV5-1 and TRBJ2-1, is KAGVTQTPRYLIKTRGQQVTLSCSPISGHRSVSWYQQTPGQGLQFLFEYFSETQRNKGNFPGRFSGRQFSNSRSEMNVSTLELGDSALYLCASSLAPALGYNEQFFGPGTRLTVL.

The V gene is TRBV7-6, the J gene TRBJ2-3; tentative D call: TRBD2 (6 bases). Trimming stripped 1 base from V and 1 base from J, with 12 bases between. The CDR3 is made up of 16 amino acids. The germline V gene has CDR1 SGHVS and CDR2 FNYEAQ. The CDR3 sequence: CASSLVGSGRTDTQYF. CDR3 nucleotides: TGTGCCAGCAGCTTAGTCGGTAGCGGACGCACAGATACGCAGTATTTT.

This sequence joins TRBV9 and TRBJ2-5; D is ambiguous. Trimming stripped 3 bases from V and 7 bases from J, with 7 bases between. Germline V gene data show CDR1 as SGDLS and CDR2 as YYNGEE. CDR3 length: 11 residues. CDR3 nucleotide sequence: TGTGCCAGCAGCGGCGGCGGGACCCAGTACTTC. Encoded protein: CASSGGGTQYF.

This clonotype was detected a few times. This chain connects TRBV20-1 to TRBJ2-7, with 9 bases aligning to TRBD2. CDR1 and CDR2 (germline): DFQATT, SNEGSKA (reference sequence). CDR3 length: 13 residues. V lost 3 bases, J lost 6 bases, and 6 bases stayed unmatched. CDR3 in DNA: TGCAGTGCTAGTAGCGGGAGATGGGGCGAGCAGTACTTC. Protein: CSASSGRWGEQYF.

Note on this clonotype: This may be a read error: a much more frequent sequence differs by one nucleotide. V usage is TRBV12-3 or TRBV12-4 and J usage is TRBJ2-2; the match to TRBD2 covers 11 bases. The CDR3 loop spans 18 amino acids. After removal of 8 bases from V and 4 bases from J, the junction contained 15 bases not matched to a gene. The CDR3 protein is CASCPMVAGGPSTGELFF. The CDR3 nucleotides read TGTGCCAGCTGTCCCATGGTAGCGGGAGGGCCGAGCACCGGGGAGCTGTTTTTT.

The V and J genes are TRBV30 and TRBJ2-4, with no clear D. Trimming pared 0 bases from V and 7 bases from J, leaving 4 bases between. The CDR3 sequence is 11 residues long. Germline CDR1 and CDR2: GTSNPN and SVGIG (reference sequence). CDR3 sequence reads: CAWSVRNIQYF. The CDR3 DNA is TGTGCCTGGAGTGTACGGAACATTCAGTACTTC.

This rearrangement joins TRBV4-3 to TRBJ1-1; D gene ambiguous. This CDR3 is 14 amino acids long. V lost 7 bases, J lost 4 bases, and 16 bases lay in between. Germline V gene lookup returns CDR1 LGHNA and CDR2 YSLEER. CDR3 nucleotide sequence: TGCGCCAGCACCACTCGACCTGGAGGCACTGAAGCTTTCTTT. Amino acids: CASTTRPGGTEAFF.

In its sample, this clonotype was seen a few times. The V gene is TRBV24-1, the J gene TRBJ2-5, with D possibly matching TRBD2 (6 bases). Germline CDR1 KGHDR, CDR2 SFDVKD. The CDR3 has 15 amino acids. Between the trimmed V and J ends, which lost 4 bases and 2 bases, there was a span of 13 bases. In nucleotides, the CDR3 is TGTGCCACCAGTGAAATACTAGCTGCACAAGAGACCCAGTACTTC. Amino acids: CATSEILAAQETQYF.

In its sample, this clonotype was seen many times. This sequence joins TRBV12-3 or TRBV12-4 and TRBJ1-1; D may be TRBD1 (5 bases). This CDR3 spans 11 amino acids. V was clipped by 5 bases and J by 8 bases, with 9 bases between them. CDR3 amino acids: CASSRQSEAFF. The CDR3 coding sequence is TGTGCCAGCAGTCGACAGTCCGAAGCTTTCTTT.

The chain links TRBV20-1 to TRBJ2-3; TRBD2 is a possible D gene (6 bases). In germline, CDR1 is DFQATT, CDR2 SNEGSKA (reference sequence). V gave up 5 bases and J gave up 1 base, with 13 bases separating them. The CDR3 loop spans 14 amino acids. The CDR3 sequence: CSAQRGLRTDTQYF. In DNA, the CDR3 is TGCAGTGCTCAACGGGGACTCCGCACAGATACGCAGTATTTT.

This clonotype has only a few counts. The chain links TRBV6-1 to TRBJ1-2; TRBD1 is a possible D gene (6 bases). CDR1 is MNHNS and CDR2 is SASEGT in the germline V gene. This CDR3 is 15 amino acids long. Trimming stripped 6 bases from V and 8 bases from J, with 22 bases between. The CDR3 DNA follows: TGTGCCAGCAGAACGACAGGATCCAACTTCGGGGGCTACACCTTC. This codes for CASRTTGSNFGGYTF.

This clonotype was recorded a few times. The CDR3 nucleotides read TGTGCCAGCAGACGGACCGGGACCGCCGATGAAGCTTTCTTT. Its translation is CASRRTGTADEAFF. This chain joins TRBV7-9 and TRBJ1-1, with TRBD1 as a possible D gene (5 bases). Germline CDR1 is SEHNR and CDR2 is FQNEAQ (reference sequence). Trimming shortened V by 6 bases and J by 7 bases, and 18 bases separated the two germline ends. There are 14 residues in the CDR3.

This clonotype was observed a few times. In DNA, the CDR3 is TGTGCCAGCAACGCACTGGGCGTTTTCACAGATACGCAGTATTTT. Amino acids: CASNALGVFTDTQYF. The chain has TRBV7-8 and TRBJ2-3; unclear D gene. Germline V gives CDR1 SGHVS, CDR2 FQNEAQ. The CDR3 is made up of 15 amino acids. V lost 7 bases, J lost 2 bases, and 16 bases lay in between.

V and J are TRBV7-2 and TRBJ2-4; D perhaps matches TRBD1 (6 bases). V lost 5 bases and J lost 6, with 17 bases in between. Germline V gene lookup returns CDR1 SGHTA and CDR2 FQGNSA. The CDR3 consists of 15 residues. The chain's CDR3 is CASSLEGGPPNIQYF. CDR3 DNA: TGTGCCAGCAGCCTAGAAGGGGGACCGCCAAACATTCAGTACTTC. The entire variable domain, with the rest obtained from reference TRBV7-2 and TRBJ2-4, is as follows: GAGVSQSPSNKVTEKGKDVELRCDPISGHTALYWYRQSLGQGLEFLIYFQGNSAPDKSGLPSDRFSAERTGGSVSTLTIQRTQQEDSAVYLCASSLEGGPPNIQYFGAGTRLSVL.

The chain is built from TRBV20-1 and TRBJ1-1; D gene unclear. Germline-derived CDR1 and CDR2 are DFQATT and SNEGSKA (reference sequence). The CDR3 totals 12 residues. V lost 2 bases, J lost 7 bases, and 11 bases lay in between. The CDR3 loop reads CSARRVGLEAFF. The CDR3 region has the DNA TGCAGTGCTAGAAGAGTAGGCCTTGAAGCTTTCTTT.

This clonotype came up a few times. The CDR3 sequence is CASSRTRGPYNEQFF. CDR3 nucleotides: TGTGCCAGCAGTCGGACTAGAGGTCCCTACAATGAGCAGTTCTTC. J is TRBJ2-1 and V is TRBV6-2 or TRBV6-3; 7 bases are a match to TRBD2. The CDR3 extends over 15 amino acids. Losses at the gene ends were 5 bases for V and 2 bases for J; bases not matched to a gene: 6. The germline gives CDR1 MNHEY, CDR2 SVGEGT.

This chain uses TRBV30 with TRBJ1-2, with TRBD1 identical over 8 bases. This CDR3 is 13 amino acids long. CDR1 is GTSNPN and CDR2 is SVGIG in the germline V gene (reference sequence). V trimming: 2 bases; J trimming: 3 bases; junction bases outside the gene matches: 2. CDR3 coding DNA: TGTGCCTGGAGTCCGGACAGGGACTATGGCTACACCTTC. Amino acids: CAWSPDRDYGYTF.

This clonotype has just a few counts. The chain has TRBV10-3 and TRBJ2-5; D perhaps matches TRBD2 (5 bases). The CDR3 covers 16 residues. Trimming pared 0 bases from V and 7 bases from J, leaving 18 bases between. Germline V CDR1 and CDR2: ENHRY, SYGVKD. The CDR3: CAISESSGLSKGTQYF. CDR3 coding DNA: TGTGCCATCAGTGAGTCGAGCGGACTCTCGAAGGGGACCCAGTACTTC.

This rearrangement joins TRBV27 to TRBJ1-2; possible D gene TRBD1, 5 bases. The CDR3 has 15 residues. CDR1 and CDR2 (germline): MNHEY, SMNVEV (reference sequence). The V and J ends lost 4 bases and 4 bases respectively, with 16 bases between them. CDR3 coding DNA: TGTGCCAGCAGTTGGGGTCGGGACGGTCGCTATGGCTACACCTTC. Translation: CASSWGRDGRYGYTF.

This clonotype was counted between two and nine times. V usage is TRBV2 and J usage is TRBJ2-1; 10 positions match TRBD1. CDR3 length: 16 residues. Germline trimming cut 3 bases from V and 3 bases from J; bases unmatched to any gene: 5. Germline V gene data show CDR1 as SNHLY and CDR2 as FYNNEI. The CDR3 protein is CASSDPGQGLYNEQFF. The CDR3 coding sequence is TGTGCCAGCAGTGATCCGGGACAGGGGCTCTACAATGAGCAGTTCTTC.

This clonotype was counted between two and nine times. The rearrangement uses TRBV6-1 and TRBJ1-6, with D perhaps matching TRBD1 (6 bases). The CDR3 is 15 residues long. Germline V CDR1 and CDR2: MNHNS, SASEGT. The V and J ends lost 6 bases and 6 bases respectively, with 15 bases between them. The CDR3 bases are TGTGCCAGCAGAACACACACAGGGTTTAATTCACCCCTCCACTTT. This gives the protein CASRTHTGFNSPLHF.

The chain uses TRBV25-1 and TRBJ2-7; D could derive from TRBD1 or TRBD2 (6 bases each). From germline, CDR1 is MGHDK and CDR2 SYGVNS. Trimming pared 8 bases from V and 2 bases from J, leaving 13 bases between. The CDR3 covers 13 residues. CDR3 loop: CASGGLRPYEQYF. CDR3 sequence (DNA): TGTGCCAGCGGGGGGCTACGGCCCTACGAGCAGTACTTC.

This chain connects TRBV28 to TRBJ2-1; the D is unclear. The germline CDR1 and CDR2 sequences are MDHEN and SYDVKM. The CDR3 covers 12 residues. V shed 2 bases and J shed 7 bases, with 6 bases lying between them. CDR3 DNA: TGTGCCAGCAGTTTAATCTCAAATGAGCAGTTCTTC. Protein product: CASSLISNEQFF.

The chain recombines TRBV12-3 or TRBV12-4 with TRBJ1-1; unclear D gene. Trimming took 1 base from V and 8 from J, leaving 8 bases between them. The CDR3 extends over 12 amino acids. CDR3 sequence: CASSLGRQEAFF. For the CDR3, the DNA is TGTGCCAGCAGTTTAGGACGCCAAGAAGCTTTCTTT.

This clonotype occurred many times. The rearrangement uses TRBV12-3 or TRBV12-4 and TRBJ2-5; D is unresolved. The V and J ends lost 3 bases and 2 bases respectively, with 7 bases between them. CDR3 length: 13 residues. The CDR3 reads CASSLGLQETQYF. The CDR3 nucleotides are TGTGCCAGCAGTTTGGGGTTGCAAGAGACCCAGTACTTC.